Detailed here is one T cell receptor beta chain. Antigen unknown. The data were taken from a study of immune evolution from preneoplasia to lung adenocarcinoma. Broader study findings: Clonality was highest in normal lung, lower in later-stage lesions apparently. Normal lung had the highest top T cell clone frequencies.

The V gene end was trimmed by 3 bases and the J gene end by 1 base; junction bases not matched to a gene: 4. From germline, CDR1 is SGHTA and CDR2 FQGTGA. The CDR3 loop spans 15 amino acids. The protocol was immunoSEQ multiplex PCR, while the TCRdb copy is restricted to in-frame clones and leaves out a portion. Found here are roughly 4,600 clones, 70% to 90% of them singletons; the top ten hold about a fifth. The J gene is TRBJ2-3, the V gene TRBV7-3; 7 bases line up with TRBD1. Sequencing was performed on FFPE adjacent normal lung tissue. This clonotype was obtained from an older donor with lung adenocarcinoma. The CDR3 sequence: CASSLTGIGTDTQYF. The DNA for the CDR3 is TGTGCCAGCAGCTTGACAGGGATTGGCACAGATACGCAGTATTTT.